The 14 T cell receptor beta chains listed next were all sequenced from one sample in a study of human T cells and chemical hapten exposure. Each CDR3 protein is one row after TCRdb ran MiXCR on the RACE reads. The sample lists more than 80,000 distinct CDR3 sequences, more than 10% occurring once. This sample's time point: patch test 3, about 24 weeks after DPC sensitization. This sample's treatment: therapeutic diphenylcyclopropenone sensitization with weekly scalp DPC. The starting material was whole blood, obtained in connection with sensitization to the hapten diphenylcyclopropenone (DPC). All receptors derive from a woman aged 45-65 years with alopecia areata. Some clones in this sample may be carry-over from other donors' samples.

This clonotype was detected many times. This chain uses TRBV20-1 with TRBJ1-4, with 9 bases lining up with TRBD1. Trimming at V came to 6 bases and at J to 8 bases, leaving 7 bases not matched to a gene. CDR1 is DFQATT, CDR2 SNEGSKA, per germline (reference sequence). CDR3 length equals 13 residues. This chain's CDR3 is CSAQTGGGEKLFF. The CDR3 bases are TGCAGTGCCCAAACAGGGGGCGGCGAAAAACTGTTTTTT.

This clonotype was picked up many times. This chain connects TRBV7-3 to TRBJ2-2; D possibly matches TRBD1 or TRBD2 (6 bases each). Germline CDR1 and CDR2: SGHTA and FQGTGA. V was clipped by 2 bases and J by 6 bases, with 10 bases between them. There are 14 residues in the CDR3. CDR3 bases: TGTGCCAGCAGCTTATGGGGGGCGCCCGGGGAGCTGTTTTTT. Translation: CASSLWGAPGELFF.

This clonotype was observed a few times. The V gene is TRBV5-1, the J gene TRBJ1-2; D is uncertain. The CDR3 has 13 residues. V lost 4 bases and J lost 2, with 9 bases in between. Germline V lookup: CDR1 SGHRS, CDR2 YFSETQ. The CDR3 nucleotides are TGCGCCAGCAGCCCACAGTCCAACTATGGCTACACCTTC. It encodes CASSPQSNYGYTF. The complete variable domain, with remaining parts taken from reference TRBV5-1 and TRBJ1-2, reads KAGVTQTPRYLIKTRGQQVTLSCSPISGHRSVSWYQQTPGQGLQFLFEYFSETQRNKGNFPGRFSGRQFSNSRSEMNVSTLELGDSALYLCASSPQSNYGYTFGSGTRLTVV.

This clonotype was recorded at least ten times. This sequence joins TRBV12-3 or TRBV12-4 and TRBJ1-5; no definite D call. This CDR3 region has 12 residues. Trimming pared 7 bases from V and 1 base from J, leaving 5 bases between. The CDR3 sequence: CASNLSNQPQHF. The DNA for the CDR3 is TGTGCCAGCAATCTGAGCAATCAGCCCCAGCATTTT.

This clonotype was counted only a few times. This sequence joins TRBV20-1 and TRBJ1-2; D unclear. Trimming took 5 bases from V and 6 from J, leaving 10 bases between them. This CDR3 has 11 residues. The V gene's germline CDR1 is DFQATT and CDR2 SNEGSKA (reference sequence). CDR3 sequence: CSAFSVDGYTF. Here the CDR3 DNA reads TGCAGTGCTTTTAGCGTCGATGGCTACACCTTC.

This rearrangement joins TRBV7-9 to TRBJ2-1, with 8 bases lining up with TRBD2. Germline CDR1 reads SEHNR; CDR2 reads FQNEAQ (reference sequence). The junction had 12 bases not matched to a gene; V was cut back by 11 bases and J by 3 bases. This CDR3 comprises 15 residues. DNA for the CDR3: TGTGCCGGAAGGGGTATAGCGGGAATCTACAATGAGCAGTTCTTC. Its protein product is CAGRGIAGIYNEQFF.

This clonotype was seen only a few times. V and J are TRBV29-1 and TRBJ1-1; 7 bases are a match to TRBD1. The V gene's germline CDR1 is SQVTM and CDR2 ANQGSEA. The CDR3 contains 14 residues. V was pared by 4 bases and J by 0 bases, with 5 bases of the junction left unmatched. CDR3 nucleotides: TGCAGCGTTGGGGAGAGGGGGCTGAACACTGAAGCTTTCTTT. This sequence encodes CSVGERGLNTEAFF.

This clonotype occurred a few times. This chain uses TRBV7-6 with TRBJ1-5; 11 bases are shared with TRBD1. Trimming at V came to 6 bases and at J to 6 bases, leaving 7 bases not matched to a gene. CDR1 and CDR2 from the germline V gene are SGHVS and FNYEAQ. The CDR3 has 15 amino acids. The CDR3 loop is CASSSGTGGGQPQHF. The CDR3 DNA reads TGTGCCAGCAGTTCTGGGACAGGGGGGGGTCAGCCCCAGCATTTT. Full variable domain (outside the CDR3, taken from reference TRBV7-6 and TRBJ1-5): GAGVSQSPRYKVTKRGQDVALRCDPISGHVSLYWYRQALGQGPEFLTYFNYEAQQDKSGLPNDRFSAERPEGSISTLTIQRTEQRDSAMYRCASSSGTGGGQPQHFGDGTRLSIL.

This clonotype occurred many times. The gene calls are TRBV24-1 and TRBJ2-2; TRBD1 matches at 7 bases. Germline lookup yields CDR1 KGHDR and CDR2 SFDVKD. The CDR3 loop spans 16 amino acids. V trimming: 4 bases; J trimming: 6 bases; junction bases outside the gene matches: 10. The CDR3 DNA reads as TGTGCCACCAGTGACCGACAGGGTTTTGGCTCCGGGGAGCTGTTTTTT. This encodes CATSDRQGFGSGELFF.

V and J are TRBV20-1 and TRBJ2-5, with TRBD1 matching 8 bases. Losses at the gene ends were 3 bases for V and 2 bases for J; bases not matched to a gene: 8. The germline CDR1 and CDR2 sequences are DFQATT and SNEGSKA (reference sequence). This CDR3 has 15 residues. CDR3 sequence reads: CSARGTGGKQETQYF. DNA for the CDR3: TGCAGTGCTAGGGGCACAGGGGGTAAACAAGAGACCCAGTACTTC.

This clonotype has a count of ten or more. The CDR3 DNA reads TGTGCCAGCAGCCAACCGGGACTAGCGGGGAAAGATGAGCAGTTCTTC. It codes for CASSQPGLAGKDEQFF. The chain employs TRBV14 and TRBJ2-1; TRBD2 matches at 13 bases. The CDR3 loop spans 16 amino acids. From germline, CDR1 is SGHDN and CDR2 FVKESK. J lost 8 bases, V lost 2 bases, and 6 bases had no gene match.

J is TRBJ2-3 and V is TRBV7-9, with D perhaps given as TRBD1 or TRBD2 (5 bases each). Germline CDR1 SEHNR, CDR2 FQNEAQ (reference sequence). Deletions cut 6 bases from V and 2 bases from J, with 12 bases between. The CDR3 extends over 14 amino acids. Here the CDR3 DNA reads TGTGCCAGCAGTGACAGCGGTTACACAGATACGCAGTATTTT. This sequence encodes CASSDSGYTDTQYF.

This clonotype was seen repeatedly, ten times or more. For the CDR3, the DNA is TGTGCCAGCAGCCCCGTAGCGGTGAACACCGGGGAGCTGTTTTTT. Encoded protein: CASSPVAVNTGELFF. V gene TRBV7-6 combines with J gene TRBJ2-2; D perhaps matches TRBD2 (6 bases). Germline assignment: CDR1 SGHVS and CDR2 FNYEAQ. This CDR3 has 15 residues. V was pared by 5 bases and J by 1 base, with 11 bases between.

The chain has TRBV29-1 and TRBJ2-3; D gene unclear. The V end lost 3 bases, the J end lost 9 bases, and 7 bases lay between the germline ends. CDR1 is SQVTM, CDR2 ANQGSEA, per germline. CDR3 length equals 10 residues. CDR3 amino acids: CSVDRPTQYF. The CDR3 nucleotides are TGCAGCGTTGACCGTCCGACGCAGTATTTT.